The clone carrying this T cell receptor (beta chain) was picked up many times. In TCRdb, the reads were re-called with MiXCR into one record per CDR3 protein. Among a few hundred thousand distinct CDR3 sequences listed, roughly 29% were seen once. The data were obtained in a study of T cell repertoires in cytomegalovirus infection. Germline lookup yields CDR1 SEHNR and CDR2 FQNEAQ (reference sequence). CDR3 size: 13 residues. V was shortened by 5 bases and J by 4 bases, with 8 bases between the two germline ends. The V gene is TRBV7-9, the J gene TRBJ2-2, with D hard to call. This clonotype was obtained from a human donor in good health (CMV status not recorded). Some clones in this sample may be carry-over from other donors' samples. The sequencing input was PBMCs. CDR3 in DNA: TGTGCCAGCAGCCCACGGTTCACCGGGGAGCTGTTTTTT. Translating it yields CASSPRFTGELFF.